The clone carrying this T cell receptor beta chain was seen once. Its antigen remains unidentified. From germline, CDR1 is MNHNS and CDR2 SASEGT. V was pared by 2 bases and J by 8 bases, with 13 bases between. CDR3 length: 14 amino acids. These data are taken from a study of vaccination and CD4 T cells after COVID-19. Sequencing of cultured CD4+ T cell DNA used the Oncomine TCR Beta short-read assay. TCRdb re-called the PCR reads with MiXCR, one entry per CDR3 protein. The sample yields approximately 23,000 distinct CDR3 sequences, 35% to 40% seen once. Time point described: late sampling 161 to 241 days after vaccination in a few convalescent patients. Treatment meaning: 10-day PBMC culture with coronavirus spike peptide pools or control peptides (ViraFEST assay). Upon completion of 10 days of culture, CD4+ T cells were isolated via negative selection.

The sample here was CD4+ T cells from blood, cultured in vitro, taken about 7 months after SARS-CoV-2 vaccination. The chain employs TRBV6-1 and TRBJ2-1; D is uncertain. This TCR came from a human donor who had recovered from COVID-19. CDR3 sequence: CASSEMIGIHEQFF. In nucleotides, the CDR3 is TGTGCCAGCAGTGAAATGATTGGGATTCATGAGCAGTTCTTC.